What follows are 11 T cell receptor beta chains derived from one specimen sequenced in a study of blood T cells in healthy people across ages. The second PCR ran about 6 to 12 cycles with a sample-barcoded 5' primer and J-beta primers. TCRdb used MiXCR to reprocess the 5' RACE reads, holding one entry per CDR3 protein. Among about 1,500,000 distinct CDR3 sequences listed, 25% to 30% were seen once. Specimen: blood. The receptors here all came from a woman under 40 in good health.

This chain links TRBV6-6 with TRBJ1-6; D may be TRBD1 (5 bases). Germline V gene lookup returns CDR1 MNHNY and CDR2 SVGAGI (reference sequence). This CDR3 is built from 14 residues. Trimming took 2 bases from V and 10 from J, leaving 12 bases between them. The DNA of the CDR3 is TGTGCCAGCAGTTACGACGGACACTCGTCACCCCTCCACTTT. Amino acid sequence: CASSYDGHSSPLHF.

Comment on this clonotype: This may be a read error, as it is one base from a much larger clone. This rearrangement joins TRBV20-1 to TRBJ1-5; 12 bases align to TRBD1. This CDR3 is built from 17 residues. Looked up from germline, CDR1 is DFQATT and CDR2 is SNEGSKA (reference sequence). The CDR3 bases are TGCAGTGCGACCGGGACAGGGGGCTATGGGAGCAATCAGCCCCGGCATTTT. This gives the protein CSATGTGGYGSNQPRHF.

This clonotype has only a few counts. This CDR3 reads CASSLALQERRTEVTQYF. In DNA, the CDR3 is TGCGCCAGCAGCTTGGCTCTACAGGAAAGAAGGACTGAAGTGACCCAGTACTTC. The J gene is TRBJ2-7, the V gene TRBV5-1; TRBD1 or TRBD2 may be the D gene (5 bases each). The J call is uncertain, as TRBJ2-5 better fits the DNA end. Germline CDR1 is SGHRS and CDR2 is YFSETQ. The CDR3 totals 18 residues.

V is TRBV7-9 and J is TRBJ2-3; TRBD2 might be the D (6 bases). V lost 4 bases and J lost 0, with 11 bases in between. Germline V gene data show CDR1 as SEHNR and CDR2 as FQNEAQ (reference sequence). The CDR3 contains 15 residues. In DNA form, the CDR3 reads TGTGCCAGCAGCTCTACTAGCAGTAGCACAGATACGCAGTATTTT. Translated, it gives CASSSTSSSTDTQYF. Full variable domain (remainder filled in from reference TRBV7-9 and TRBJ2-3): DTGVSQNPRHKITKRGQNVTFRCDPISEHNRLYWYRQTLGQGPEFLTYFQNEAQLEKSRLLSDRFSAERPKGSFSTLEIQRTEQGDSAMYLCASSSTSSSTDTQYFGPGTRLTVL.

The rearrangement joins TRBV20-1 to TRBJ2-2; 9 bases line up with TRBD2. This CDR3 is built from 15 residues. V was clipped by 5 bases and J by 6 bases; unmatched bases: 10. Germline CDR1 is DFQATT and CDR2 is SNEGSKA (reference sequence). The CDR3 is CSAALQLAGSGELFF. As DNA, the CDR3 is TGCAGTGCTGCCTTACAGCTAGCGGGGTCCGGGGAGCTGTTTTTT.

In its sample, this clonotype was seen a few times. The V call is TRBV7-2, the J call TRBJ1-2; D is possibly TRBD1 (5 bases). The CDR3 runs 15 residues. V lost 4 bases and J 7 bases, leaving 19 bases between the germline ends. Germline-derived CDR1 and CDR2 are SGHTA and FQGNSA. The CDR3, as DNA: TGTGCCAGCAGCTCCCGTTTTGGGGGACCCCCTGGCTACACCTTC. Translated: CASSSRFGGPPGYTF.

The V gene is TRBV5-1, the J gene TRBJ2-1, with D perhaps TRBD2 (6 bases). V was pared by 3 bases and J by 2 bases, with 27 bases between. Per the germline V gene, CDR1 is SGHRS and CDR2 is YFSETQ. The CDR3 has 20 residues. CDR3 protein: CASSWGTGGVPRSPYNEQFF. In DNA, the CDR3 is TGCGCCAGCAGCTGGGGGACTGGCGGAGTCCCACGCAGCCCCTACAATGAGCAGTTCTTC.

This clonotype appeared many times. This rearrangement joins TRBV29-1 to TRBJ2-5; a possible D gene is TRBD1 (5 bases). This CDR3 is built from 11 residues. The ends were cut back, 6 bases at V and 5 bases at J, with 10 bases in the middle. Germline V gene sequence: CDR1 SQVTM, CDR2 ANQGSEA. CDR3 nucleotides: TGCAGCGTCAGGGAAGTGGAGACCCAGTACTTC. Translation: CSVREVETQYF.

Here the CDR3 DNA reads TGTGCCAGCCTAGCGGGAGGGCCAAATACGCAGTATTTT. It encodes CASLAGGPNTQYF. The chain couples TRBV12-3 or TRBV12-4 to TRBJ2-3, with TRBD2 identical over 12 bases. V lost 8 bases to trimming and J lost 7 bases; unmatched junction nucleotides: 4. The CDR3 consists of 13 residues.

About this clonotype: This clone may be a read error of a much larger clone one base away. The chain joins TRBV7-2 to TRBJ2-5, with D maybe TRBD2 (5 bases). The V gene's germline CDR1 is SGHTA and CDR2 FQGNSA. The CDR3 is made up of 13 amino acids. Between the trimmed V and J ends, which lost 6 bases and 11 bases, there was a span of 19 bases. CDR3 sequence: CASSYRFRDEQYF. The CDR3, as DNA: TGTGCCAGCAGTTATCGTTTCCGGGATGAGCAGTACTTC.

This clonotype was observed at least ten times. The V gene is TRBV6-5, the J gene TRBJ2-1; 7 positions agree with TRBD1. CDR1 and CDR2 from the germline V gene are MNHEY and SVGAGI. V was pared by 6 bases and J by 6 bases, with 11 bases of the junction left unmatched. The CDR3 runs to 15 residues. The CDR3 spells CASSRDRASGNEQFF. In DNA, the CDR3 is TGTGCCAGCAGCCGCGACAGGGCTTCAGGCAATGAGCAGTTCTTC.